Presented here are 23 T cell receptor beta chains from one specimen sequenced in a study of read filtering for tumor transcriptome and immune sequencing. Molecular barcoded adaptors covering alpha/delta and beta/gamma chains were used on about 0.4 ug RNA. TCRdb itself ran the reads through MiXCR, one entry per CDR3 protein. There are 75,000 to 95,000 distinct CDR3 sequences in the sample; about 22% occur only once, and about an eighth lies in the top ten. Material: a population of CD138-negative cells sorted from bone marrow. The receptors were gathered from a donor over 35 with multiple myeloma.

As concerns this clonotype: Its ends do not fully match the called genes, so a read error is possible. The chain has TRBV6-5 and TRBJ2-1; D is undetermined. The CDR3 covers 11 residues. The germline CDR1 and CDR2 sequences are MNHEY and SVGAGI. The CDR3 region has the DNA TGTGCCGGCAGTTTCTACAATGAGCAGTTCTTC. Encoded protein: CAGSFYNEQFF.

This clonotype was counted ten times or more. The chain uses TRBV6-1 and TRBJ2-2; no clear D. V gave up 6 bases and J gave up 2 bases, with 4 bases separating them. CDR3 length: 12 amino acids. Germline loops: CDR1 MNHNS, CDR2 SASEGT. The CDR3 sequence: CASRLNTGELFF. The CDR3 DNA is TGTGCCAGCAGACTAAACACCGGGGAGCTGTTTTTT.

This clonotype showed up just a few times. A clone one base away is much larger, so this may be a read error. This rearrangement joins TRBV7-2 to TRBJ1-1; D is undetermined. CDR3 length: 15 amino acids. Trimming cost V 5 bases and J 5 bases, with 18 bases left between them. CDR1 and CDR2 from the germline V gene are SGHTA and FQGNSA. This CDR3 is CASSPSLGSGTEAFF. For the CDR3, the DNA is TGTGCCAGCAGCCCTAGCCTAGGGTCCGGGACTGAAGCTTTCTTT.

This clonotype was counted many times. J is TRBJ2-3 and V is TRBV9; TRBD2 aligns across 12 bases. The CDR3 sequence is 21 residues long. The germline V gene has CDR1 SGDLS and CDR2 YYNGEE. J lost 0 bases, V lost 0 bases, and 14 bases had no gene match. The CDR3 protein is CASSVAPRLAGVLSSTDTQYF. CDR3 sequence (DNA): TGTGCCAGCAGCGTAGCCCCCCGACTAGCGGGGGTCCTCTCTAGCACAGATACGCAGTATTTT.

This clonotype was detected ten times or more. The chain joins TRBV28 to TRBJ2-7; the D call may be TRBD1 or TRBD2 (5 bases each). Trimming removed 4 bases from V and 2 bases from J, with 12 bases in between. Germline V gene data show CDR1 as MDHEN and CDR2 as SYDVKM. The CDR3 runs to 14 residues. CDR3 residues: CASSSPGPTYEQYF. The CDR3 DNA reads as TGTGCCAGCAGTTCCCCGGGACCAACCTACGAGCAGTACTTC. The variable domain in full, completed from reference TRBV28 and TRBJ2-7, reads DVKVTQSSRYLVKRTGEKVFLECVQDMDHENMFWYRQDPGLGLRLIYFSYDVKMKEKGDIPEGYSVSREKKERFSLILESASTNQTSMYLCASSSPGPTYEQYFGPGTRLTVT.

The chain joins TRBV12-5 to TRBJ1-1, with D possibly TRBD1 on 6 matching bases. From germline, CDR1 is LGHNT and CDR2 FRNRAP. The ends were cut back, 8 bases at V and 0 bases at J, with 16 bases in the middle. This CDR3 contains 15 residues. The CDR3 sequence is CASRRTADMNTEAFF. The CDR3 DNA sequence: TGTGCTAGTAGAAGGACAGCGGACATGAACACTGAAGCTTTCTTT.

The V gene is TRBV5-1, the J gene TRBJ1-1, with 7 bases matching TRBD1. CDR1 is SGHRS and CDR2 is YFSETQ in the germline V gene. Germline trimming cut 1 base from V and 4 bases from J; bases unmatched to any gene: 7. This CDR3 is 15 amino acids long. The CDR3, as DNA: TGCGCCAGCAGCTTGAGGACAGGAGGCTCCACTGAAGCTTTCTTT. It yields the protein CASSLRTGGSTEAFF.

This clonotype was counted once. The V gene is TRBV19, the J gene TRBJ2-7; 11 nucleotides match TRBD1. This CDR3 has 14 residues. J was trimmed by 6 bases and V by 3 bases; bases with no gene match: 4. Germline CDR1 LNHDA, CDR2 SQIVND (reference sequence). The CDR3 here is CASSIRTGGCEQYF. In DNA form, the CDR3 reads TGTGCCAGTAGTATTCGGACAGGGGGCTGCGAGCAGTACTTC.

A word on this clonotype: This sequence may be a read error, since a much larger clone differs from it by one base. This chain uses TRBV5-1 with TRBJ2-3; D unresolved. CDR3 length: 12 amino acids. CDR1 and CDR2 from the germline V gene are SGHRS and YFSETQ. This CDR3 is CASSFDPDTKYF. The CDR3 DNA sequence: TGCGCCAGCAGCTTCGACCCAGATACGAAGTATTTT.

The chain has TRBV7-6 and TRBJ2-5; no definite D call. This CDR3 has 11 residues. V dropped 5 bases and J dropped 4 bases, with 5 bases sitting between them. Germline lookup yields CDR1 SGHVS and CDR2 FNYEAQ. The CDR3 nucleotides read TGTGCCAGCAGCGTTGCAGAGACCCAGTACTTC. Its translation: CASSVAETQYF.

The chain links TRBV28 to TRBJ2-5; D might be TRBD2 (6 bases). The CDR3 is 13 residues long. The germline CDR1 and CDR2 sequences are MDHEN and SYDVKM. The V and J ends lost 5 bases and 5 bases respectively, with 12 bases between them. The CDR3, as DNA: TGTGCCAGCAGTCGCCGGGGGTACGAGACCCAGTACTTC. Its protein product is CASSRRGYETQYF.

Many counts were recorded for this clonotype. V is TRBV7-9 and J is TRBJ1-1; D not certain. V lost 7 bases and J 1 base, leaving 7 bases between the germline ends. Looked up from germline, CDR1 is SEHNR and CDR2 is FQNEAQ (reference sequence). The CDR3 runs 12 residues. The CDR3 nucleotides are TGTGCCAGCACCATAAAGAACACTGAAGCTTTCTTT. It encodes CASTIKNTEAFF.

This chain joins TRBV5-6 and TRBJ1-1; D not resolved. The CDR3 runs 15 residues. Germline-derived CDR1 and CDR2 are SGHDT and YYEEEE. V was pared by 4 bases and J by 0 bases, with 13 bases between. For the CDR3, the DNA is TGTGCCAGCAGCCTACTGTCGGAGGTGAACACTGAAGCTTTCTTT. It encodes CASSLLSEVNTEAFF.

This clonotype was seen only a few times. The chain combines TRBV28 with TRBJ1-3; D may be TRBD1 (6 bases). This CDR3 region has 15 residues. The V gene's germline CDR1 is MDHEN and CDR2 SYDVKM. The V end lost 6 bases, the J end lost 2 bases, and 14 bases lay between the germline ends. DNA for the CDR3: TGTGCCAGCAGACTTACTACAGGGACTGGAAACACCATATATTTT. Translation: CASRLTTGTGNTIYF.

This clonotype was recorded a few times. The CDR3 spells CASSHPLTGVEKLFF. Written as DNA, the CDR3 is TGTGCCAGCAGCCATCCTCTTACAGGGGTTGAAAAACTGTTTTTT. The genes are TRBV4-2 and TRBJ1-4, with TRBD1 matching over 7 bases. The germline V gene encodes CDR1 LGHNA and CDR2 YNFKEQ. The CDR3 has 15 amino acids. V lost 3 bases, J lost 7 bases, and 8 bases stayed unmatched.

This clonotype was detected ten times or more. This sequence joins TRBV14 and TRBJ1-2; D may be TRBD1 (6 bases). The CDR3 is 15 amino acids. The germline gives CDR1 SGHDN, CDR2 FVKESK. V was pared by 0 bases and J by 4 bases, with 12 bases between. CDR3 bases: TGTGCCAGCAGCCAAGATCAACAGGGAGGCTATGGCTACACCTTC. Residues: CASSQDQQGGYGYTF.

This clonotype was seen at least ten times. The J gene is TRBJ1-2, the V gene TRBV7-2, with 7 bases identical to TRBD1. This CDR3 has 13 residues. V lost 7 bases to trimming and J lost 2 bases; unmatched junction nucleotides: 4. CDR1 and CDR2 from the germline V gene are SGHTA and FQGNSA. This chain's CDR3 is CASTPGQNYGYTF. CDR3 in DNA: TGTGCCAGCACTCCGGGACAGAACTATGGCTACACCTTC.

There are many counts of this clonotype. The chain employs TRBV29-1 and TRBJ1-1; D is ambiguous. Germline values: CDR1 SQVTM, CDR2 ANQGSEA. The V and J ends lost 4 bases and 10 bases respectively, with 19 bases between them. The CDR3 has 13 amino acids. The CDR3 coding sequence is TGCAGCGTTGGTCAGAATAGAAGGGTAGGAGCTTTCTTT. Encoded protein: CSVGQNRRVGAFF. The entire variable domain, with the rest obtained from reference TRBV29-1 and TRBJ1-1, is as follows: SAVISQKPSRDICQRGTSLTIQCQVDSQVTMMFWYRQQPGQSLTLIATANQGSEATYESGFVIDKFPISRPNLTFSTLTVSNMSPEDSSIYLCSVGQNRRVGAFFGQGTRLTVV.

As regards this clonotype: A much larger clone differs by one base, so this may be a read error. Lacking the conserved final phenylalanine or tryptophan, this CDR3 likely reflects a read error. J is TRBJ2-2 and V is TRBV5-1; D uncertain. This CDR3 comprises 13 residues. Per germline, CDR1 SGHRS and CDR2 YFSETQ. Trimming left V 5 bases short and J 2 bases short, with 7 bases between. The CDR3: CASRSDNTGELFS. The CDR3 DNA reads TGCGCCAGCAGAAGTGATAACACCGGGGAGCTGTTTTCT.

This clonotype was seen at least ten times. J is TRBJ1-2 and V is TRBV5-4; D gene uncertain. Germline CDR1 reads SGHNT; CDR2 reads YYREEE (reference sequence). The CDR3 covers 17 residues. Deletions cut 4 bases from V and 1 base from J, with 20 bases between. For the CDR3, the DNA is TGTGCCAGCAGCCCTCCAACGCTGGTGGACGGTAACTATGGCTACACCTTC. Amino acids: CASSPPTLVDGNYGYTF.

For this clonotype: A far larger clone is one base from this, pointing to a likely read error. The rearrangement uses TRBV30 and TRBJ2-1; no clear D gene. With 6 bases removed from V and 10 bases from J, the gap between germline ends came to 13 bases. The germline V gene has CDR1 GTSNPN and CDR2 SVGIG (reference sequence). The CDR3 sequence is 11 residues long. CDR3 region: CACDVYYEQFF. The DNA of the CDR3 is TGTGCCTGCGACGTTTACTACGAGCAGTTCTTC. Based on the CDR3 plus reference TRBV30 and TRBJ2-1, the full variable domain is SQTIHQWPATLVQPVGSPLSLECTVEGTSNPNLYWYRQAAGRGLQLLFYSVGIGQISSEVPQNLSASRPQDRQFILSSKKLLLSDSGFYLCACDVYYEQFFGPGTRLTVL.

This clonotype appeared a few times. The rearrangement links TRBV7-9 to TRBJ1-2, with 8 positions matching TRBD1. The CDR3 runs 15 residues. CDR1 is SEHNR, CDR2 FQNEAQ, per germline (reference sequence). V shed 5 bases and J 4 bases; nucleotides not matched to a gene: 9. The CDR3 DNA sequence: TGTGCCAGCAGCCCCTGGGACAGGCCAAGCTATGGCTACACCTTC. Translating it yields CASSPWDRPSYGYTF.

This clonotype came up a few times. The chain joins TRBV28 to TRBJ1-5; 7 bases match TRBD1. The CDR3 runs to 15 residues. Germline CDR1 reads MDHEN; CDR2 reads SYDVKM. V shed 9 bases, J shed 6 bases, and the junction held 14 bases outside the gene matches. CDR3 bases: TGTGCCAGTTCGAGGGGCAGGGGGGTATCTCAGCCCCAGCATTTT. Protein product: CASSRGRGVSQPQHF.